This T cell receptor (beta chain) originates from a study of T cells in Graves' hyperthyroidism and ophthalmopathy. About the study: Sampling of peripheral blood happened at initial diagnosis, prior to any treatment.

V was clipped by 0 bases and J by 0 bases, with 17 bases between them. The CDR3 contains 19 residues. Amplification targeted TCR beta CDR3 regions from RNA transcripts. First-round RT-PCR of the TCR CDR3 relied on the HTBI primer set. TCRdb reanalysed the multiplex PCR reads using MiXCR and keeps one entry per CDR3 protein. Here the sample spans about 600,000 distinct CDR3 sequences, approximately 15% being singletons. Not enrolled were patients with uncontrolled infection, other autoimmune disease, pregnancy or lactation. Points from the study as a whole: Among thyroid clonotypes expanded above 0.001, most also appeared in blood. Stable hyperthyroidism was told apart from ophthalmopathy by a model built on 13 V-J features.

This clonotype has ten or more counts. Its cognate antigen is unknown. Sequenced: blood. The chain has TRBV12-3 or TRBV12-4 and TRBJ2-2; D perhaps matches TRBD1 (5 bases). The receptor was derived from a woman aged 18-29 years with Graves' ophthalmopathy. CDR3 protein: CASSLARQGIGANTGELFF. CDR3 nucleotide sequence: TGTGCCAGCAGTTTAGCGCGGCAGGGCATCGGAGCGAACACCGGGGAGCTGTTTTTT.